One sample yielded the 27 T cell receptor beta chains listed below, sequenced in a study of blood T cell repertoires in COVID-19. Assay: immunoSEQ multiplex PCR; the TCRdb copy retains only in-frame clones and omits some. Seen here are some 55,000 clones, just over 90% observed once, and the top ten hold 8% to 9%. What was sequenced was peripheral blood. These receptors were obtained from a middle-aged woman with active COVID-19.

This clone was seen just once. This chain joins TRBV9 and TRBJ2-3; D gene unclear. This CDR3 spans 16 amino acids. Trimming removed 3 bases at V and 0 bases at J, with 14 bases between. Germline V gene lookup returns CDR1 SGDLS and CDR2 YYNGEE. CDR3 amino acids: CASSASWFLSTDTQYF. Written as DNA, the CDR3 is TGTGCCAGCAGCGCAAGCTGGTTTCTAAGCACAGATACGCAGTATTTT.

This chain links TRBV2 with TRBJ2-3, with TRBD2 matching over 8 bases. This CDR3 is built from 15 residues. Germline trimming cut 6 bases from V and 0 bases from J; bases unmatched to any gene: 5. CDR1 is SNHLY, CDR2 FYNNEI, per germline. CDR3 region: CASRTERGSTDTQYF. The CDR3 DNA reads as TGTGCCAGCAGGACGGAGCGGGGGAGCACAGATACGCAGTATTTT.

The chain combines TRBV29-1 with TRBJ1-5; weak D call: TRBD1 (5 bases). This CDR3 contains 15 residues. Germline CDR1 and CDR2: SQVTM and ANQGSEA. V was cut by 7 bases and J by 0 bases, with 16 bases left in between. The CDR3 sequence is CSARLGTYSNQPQHF. CDR3 nucleotides: TGCAGCGCACGATTAGGGACTTATAGCAATCAGCCCCAGCATTTT.

The chain employs TRBV9 and TRBJ2-3, with D perhaps matching TRBD1 (6 bases). CDR3 length equals 16 residues. Trimming pared 3 bases from V and 0 bases from J, leaving 14 bases between. Germline V CDR1 and CDR2: SGDLS, YYNGEE. In DNA form, the CDR3 reads TGTGCCAGCAGCGCCAGGGGTCGGTCTAGCACAGATACGCAGTATTTT. It translates to CASSARGRSSTDTQYF.

The gene calls are TRBV3-1 (or the pseudogene TRBV3-2) and TRBJ1-3, with unresolved D. There are 13 residues in the CDR3. V lost 3 bases, J lost 0 bases, and 3 bases lay in between. The germline V gene encodes CDR1 LGHDT and CDR2 YNNKEL (reference sequence). CDR3 coding DNA: TGTGCCAGCAGCCATAGCTCTGGAAACACCATATATTTT. It specifies CASSHSSGNTIYF.

The rearrangement links TRBV3-1 (or the pseudogene TRBV3-2) to TRBJ1-2, with a tentative D call TRBD1 (6 bases). Trimming took off 5 bases at V and 3 bases at J, with 16 bases between the two ends. Germline V gives CDR1 LGHDT, CDR2 YNNKEL (reference sequence). The CDR3 contains 15 residues. The CDR3 coding sequence is TGTGCCAGCAGCGAAACAGGGTACGGGGACTATGGCTACACCTTC. Translated: CASSETGYGDYGYTF.

The chain links TRBV7-2 to TRBJ2-7; 9 positions match TRBD2. The CDR3 is 15 amino acids. Germline assignment: CDR1 SGHTA and CDR2 FQGNSA. Trimming cost V 0 bases and J 1 base; bases outside gene matches: 1. CDR3 region: CASSLAAGGSYEQYF. The CDR3 nucleotides are TGTGCCAGCAGCTTAGCCGCGGGGGGGTCCTACGAGCAGTACTTC.

The V and J genes are TRBV5-6 and TRBJ1-3; 8 nucleotides line up with TRBD1. Trimming cost V 4 bases and J 0 bases; bases outside gene matches: 15. The CDR3 is 19 amino acids. Germline V gene lookup returns CDR1 SGHDT and CDR2 YYEEEE. In DNA, the CDR3 is TGTGCCAGCAGCCCCCGGGACAGGACCCTCTCGAGCTCTGGAAACACCATATATTTT. It encodes CASSPRDRTLSSSGNTIYF.

The chain combines TRBV21-1 with TRBJ1-6. TRBV21-1 is labeled a pseudogene. This CDR3 is built from 14 residues. DNA for the CDR3: TGTGCCAGCAGCAAATTTGGAGGGCATTCACCCCTCCACTTT. Residues: CASSKFGGHSPLHF.

V and J are TRBV11-3 and TRBJ2-2; 8 bases are shared with TRBD1. The J segment lost 7 bases and the V segment lost 5 bases, leaving 15 bases of the junction unmatched. The CDR3 has 17 amino acids. Per germline, CDR1 SGHNT and CDR2 YENEEA. The CDR3 DNA sequence: TGTGCCAGCAGCGGGTTTTTGGGGACAGGTCTGGGCGGGGAGCTGTTTTTT. Protein sequence: CASSGFLGTGLGGELFF.

This rearrangement joins TRBV7-2 to TRBJ1-2, with a weak D call TRBD1 (5 bases). The V end lost 1 base, the J end lost 8 bases, and 11 bases lay between the germline ends. In germline, CDR1 is SGHTA, CDR2 FQGNSA. This CDR3 spans 13 amino acids. As DNA, the CDR3 is TGTGCCAGCAGCTTAGGCCAGGGCAGAGGCTACACCTTC. Translated: CASSLGQGRGYTF.

This chain joins TRBV6-4 and TRBJ1-6; 7 bases line up with TRBD1. The CDR3 extends over 15 amino acids. Germline V CDR1 and CDR2: MRHNA, SNTAGT. J gave up 7 bases and V 5 bases, and 8 bases lay outside the gene matches. In DNA, the CDR3 is TGTGCCAGCAGTCCACGGGACAGTGGAAATTCACCCCTCCACTTT. The encoded protein is CASSPRDSGNSPLHF.

This clone was found once. V is TRBV6-5 and J is TRBJ1-1; unclear D gene. Trimming pared 7 bases from V and 0 bases from J, leaving 15 bases between. The CDR3 contains 15 residues. The germline V gene encodes CDR1 MNHEY and CDR2 SVGAGI. Here the CDR3 DNA reads TGTGCCAGCACTCTGATGGTGGCCATGAACACTGAAGCTTTCTTT. This gives the protein CASTLMVAMNTEAFF.

The rearrangement uses TRBV2 and TRBJ2-1, with TRBD1 identical over 9 bases. The germline V gene encodes CDR1 SNHLY and CDR2 FYNNEI. The V segment lost 8 bases and the J segment 3 bases; nucleotides outside the gene matches: 5. There are 14 residues in the CDR3. DNA for the CDR3: TGTGCCAGCTCGGTGGACAGGGGCTACAATGAGCAGTTCTTC. This codes for CASSVDRGYNEQFF. Together with reference TRBV2 and TRBJ2-1, the CDR3 gives the full variable domain: EPEVTQTPSHQVTQMGQEVILRCVPISNHLYFYWYRQILGQKVEFLVSFYNNEISEKSEIFDDQFSVERPDGSNFTLKIRSTKLEDSAMYFCASSVDRGYNEQFFGPGTRLTVL.

This clone has just one count. CDR3 nucleotide sequence: TGTGCCAGCAGTCGAAACCTAGGGGGAGATACGCAGTATTTT. Encoded protein: CASSRNLGGDTQYF. This chain connects TRBV3-1 (or the pseudogene TRBV3-2) to TRBJ2-3; D perhaps matches TRBD1 (6 bases). The CDR3 contains 14 residues. Trimming shortened V by 6 bases and J by 5 bases, and 15 bases separated the two germline ends. Germline CDR1 LGHDT, CDR2 YNNKEL (reference sequence).

This sequence joins TRBV6-5 and TRBJ2-3; 9 bases are a match to TRBD1. After removal of 7 bases from V and 3 bases from J, the junction contained 8 bases not matched to a gene. Per the germline V gene, CDR1 is MNHEY and CDR2 is SVGAGI. This CDR3 spans 15 amino acids. This chain's CDR3 is CASKGTGRGTDTQYF. CDR3 coding DNA: TGTGCCAGCAAAGGGACAGGGAGAGGGACAGATACGCAGTATTTT.

The chain recombines TRBV6-2 or TRBV6-3 with TRBJ2-7, with 11 bases identical to TRBD2. CDR1 MNHEY and CDR2 SVGEGT come from the germline V gene. V dropped 2 bases and J dropped 4; count of bases not matched to a gene: 4. This CDR3 spans 15 amino acids. The CDR3 here is CASSYPGLAAYEQYF. In nucleotides, the CDR3 is TGTGCCAGCAGTTACCCGGGACTAGCGGCTTACGAGCAGTACTTC.

The count of this clone is one. V gene TRBV18 combines with J gene TRBJ2-5; a weak D match, TRBD2 (7 bases). V gave up 4 bases and J gave up 5 bases, with 11 bases separating them. The CDR3 covers 13 residues. The germline CDR1 and CDR2 sequences are KGHSH and LQKENI. CDR3 loop: CASSRRGGETQYF. The DNA of the CDR3 is TGTGCCAGCTCACGCAGGGGAGGGGAGACCCAGTACTTC.

The chain recombines TRBV19 with TRBJ2-7; 10 positions match TRBD2. J gave up 5 bases and V 3 bases, and 4 bases lay outside the gene matches. There are 14 residues in the CDR3. Germline CDR1 is LNHDA and CDR2 is SQIVND (reference sequence). The CDR3 nucleotides read TGTGCCAGTAGTATGTTGGGACTAGCGAACGAGCAGTACTTC. This encodes CASSMLGLANEQYF.

The chain is built from TRBV18 and TRBJ2-1, with D tentatively TRBD1 (6 bases). This CDR3 has 14 residues. Germline V lookup: CDR1 KGHSH, CDR2 LQKENI. The germline V and J ends were trimmed by 6 bases and 5 bases, with 14 bases remaining between them. DNA for the CDR3: TGTGCCAGCTCGACAGGCCCCGGGAACAATGAGCAGTTCTTC. Amino acid sequence: CASSTGPGNNEQFF.

The rearrangement uses TRBV19 and TRBJ2-2; 7 bases agree with TRBD1. This CDR3 contains 17 residues. After removal of 6 bases from V and 6 bases from J, the junction contained 16 bases not matched to a gene. Germline lookup yields CDR1 LNHDA and CDR2 SQIVND (reference sequence). For the CDR3, the DNA is TGTGCCAGTAGCTCATTCACAGGGGCGTGGGTATCCGGGGAGCTGTTTTTT. Encoded protein: CASSSFTGAWVSGELFF.

This chain links TRBV5-1 with TRBJ2-1; 8 bases are shared with TRBD1. Germline V gene data show CDR1 as SGHRS and CDR2 as YFSETQ. This CDR3 spans 16 amino acids. V lost 4 bases to trimming and J lost 4 bases; unmatched junction nucleotides: 10. In nucleotides, the CDR3 is TGCGCCAGCAGCCCTGGACGGACAGGGTATTACAATGAGCAGTTCTTC. Amino acids: CASSPGRTGYYNEQFF.

The V call is TRBV3-1 (or the pseudogene TRBV3-2), the J call TRBJ1-6, with unresolved D. Deletions cut 0 bases from V and 14 bases from J, with 11 bases between. Germline V gives CDR1 LGHDT, CDR2 YNNKEL (reference sequence). The CDR3 sequence is 13 residues long. The CDR3 sequence is CASSQDAFGALHF. The DNA for the CDR3 is TGTGCCAGCAGCCAAGATGCGTTCGGGGCCCTCCACTTT.

The rearrangement links TRBV6-5 to TRBJ1-6; possibly TRBD1 for D (6 bases). Deletions cut 5 bases from V and 7 bases from J, with 15 bases between. This CDR3 region has 15 residues. The germline gives CDR1 MNHEY, CDR2 SVGAGI. The CDR3 reads CASSISGTSNSPLHF. CDR3 nucleotide sequence: TGTGCCAGCAGTATCTCCGGGACATCCAATTCACCCCTCCACTTT.

This clone came up once. The rearrangement uses TRBV24-1 and TRBJ1-2; tentatively, D is TRBD1 (6 bases). CDR3 size: 14 residues. The V gene's germline CDR1 is KGHDR and CDR2 SFDVKD. Trimming pared 6 bases from V and 5 bases from J, leaving 15 bases between. CDR3 sequence reads: CATSRGSGAYGYTF. The CDR3 DNA is TGTGCCACCAGTAGGGGTTCAGGGGCATATGGCTACACCTTC.

This chain links TRBV4-1 with TRBJ2-5; 11 bases are a match to TRBD2. The V and J ends lost 3 bases and 2 bases, in that order; junction bases with no gene match: 5. Germline-derived CDR1 and CDR2 are MGHRA and YSYEKL. The CDR3 is 16 residues long. DNA for the CDR3: TGCGCCAGCAGCCAGGCGGGACTAGCGGCACAAGAGACCCAGTACTTC. Protein sequence: CASSQAGLAAQETQYF.

The genes are TRBV7-9 and TRBJ1-1, with TRBD1 identical over 7 bases. With V trimmed by 5 bases and J by 6 bases, 12 bases remained unmatched. This CDR3 spans 15 amino acids. CDR1 and CDR2 (germline): SEHNR, FQNEAQ (reference sequence). CDR3 in amino acids: CASSPTGQPASEAFF. CDR3 in DNA: TGTGCCAGCAGCCCCACGGGACAGCCAGCCTCTGAAGCTTTCTTT.